A single sample gave rise to the 8 T cell receptor beta chains below, sequenced in a study of response to subunit inactivated influenza vaccine. MiXCR, run by TCRdb on the RT-PCR reads, gives a single entry per CDR3 protein. The sample has some 850,000 distinct CDR3 sequences; around 20% are singletons. Material: PBMCs from blood, obtained more than 4 days after vaccination. These TCRs come from a man over 45 who received an inactivated influenza vaccine.

This chain connects TRBV12-3 or TRBV12-4 to TRBJ2-1, with a possible D match to TRBD2 (6 bases). V lost 5 bases and J lost 0, with 11 bases in between. The length of the CDR3 is 15 residues. In DNA form, the CDR3 reads TGTGCCAGCAGTCTCCTAGCGTTCTCCTACAATGAGCAGTTCTTC. It specifies CASSLLAFSYNEQFF.

This clonotype was counted a few times. V gene TRBV4-3 combines with J gene TRBJ1-3; no firm D call. CDR3 size: 16 residues. From germline, CDR1 is LGHNA and CDR2 YSLEER. Trimming took 4 bases from V and 4 from J, leaving 17 bases between them. CDR3 in DNA: TGCGCCAGCAGCCCCGGCAGTTTCAACGCGGGAAACACCATATATTTT. It is translated as CASSPGSFNAGNTIYF.

Here the CDR3 DNA reads TGTGCCAGCAGCCCTGGGGGGGAGTACGAGCAGTACTTC. Translating it yields CASSPGGEYEQYF. The chain has TRBV7-8 and TRBJ2-7, with 7 nucleotides matching TRBD2. Looked up from germline, CDR1 is SGHVS and CDR2 is FQNEAQ. The CDR3 has 13 residues. J gave up 4 bases and V 5 bases, and 5 bases lay outside the gene matches.

This clonotype was counted a few times. The rearrangement uses TRBV5-1 and TRBJ2-2; D unresolved. CDR3 length: 16 residues. Deletions cut 6 bases from V and 4 bases from J, with 19 bases between. In germline, CDR1 is SGHRS, CDR2 YFSETQ. CDR3: CASTPQAYLGTGELFF. CDR3 nucleotides: TGCGCCAGCACACCCCAGGCGTATTTGGGCACCGGGGAGCTGTTTTTT.

The chain recombines TRBV20-1 with TRBJ2-1; a possible D gene is TRBD2 (5 bases). The CDR3 loop spans 15 amino acids. Trimming removed 1 base at V and 4 bases at J, with 14 bases between. CDR1 DFQATT and CDR2 SNEGSKA come from the germline V gene (reference sequence). The chain's CDR3 is CSARAGSKPYNEQFF. As DNA, the CDR3 is TGCAGTGCTAGAGCGGGGAGTAAGCCATACAATGAGCAGTTCTTC.

For the CDR3, the DNA is TGTGCCAGCAGTTTAATTGGTGGGGGCCTGATTGGCTACACCTTC. The encoded protein is CASSLIGGGLIGYTF. The chain is built from TRBV27 and TRBJ1-2, with D tentatively TRBD1 (6 bases). The germline V and J ends were trimmed by 2 bases and 7 bases, with 17 bases remaining between them. The length of the CDR3 is 15 residues. Germline lookup yields CDR1 MNHEY and CDR2 SMNVEV (reference sequence).

V usage is TRBV29-1 and J usage is TRBJ2-7, with 9 nucleotides matching TRBD1. This CDR3 has 13 amino acids. Germline V CDR1 and CDR2: SQVTM, ANQGSEA. The V segment lost 7 bases and the J segment 2 bases; nucleotides outside the gene matches: 6. The CDR3 region has the DNA TGCAGCGCCTACGGACAGGGGACCTACGAGCAGTACTTC. It translates to CSAYGQGTYEQYF.

The chain recombines TRBV19 with TRBJ2-1, with 11 bases that match TRBD2. Germline V gene lookup returns CDR1 LNHDA and CDR2 SQIVND (reference sequence). The CDR3 covers 15 residues. V gave up 8 bases and J gave up 8 bases; unmatched junction bases: 11. The CDR3 protein is CASRKGLAVSDEQFF. The CDR3 nucleotides are TGTGCCAGTCGGAAGGGACTAGCGGTTAGCGATGAGCAGTTCTTC.